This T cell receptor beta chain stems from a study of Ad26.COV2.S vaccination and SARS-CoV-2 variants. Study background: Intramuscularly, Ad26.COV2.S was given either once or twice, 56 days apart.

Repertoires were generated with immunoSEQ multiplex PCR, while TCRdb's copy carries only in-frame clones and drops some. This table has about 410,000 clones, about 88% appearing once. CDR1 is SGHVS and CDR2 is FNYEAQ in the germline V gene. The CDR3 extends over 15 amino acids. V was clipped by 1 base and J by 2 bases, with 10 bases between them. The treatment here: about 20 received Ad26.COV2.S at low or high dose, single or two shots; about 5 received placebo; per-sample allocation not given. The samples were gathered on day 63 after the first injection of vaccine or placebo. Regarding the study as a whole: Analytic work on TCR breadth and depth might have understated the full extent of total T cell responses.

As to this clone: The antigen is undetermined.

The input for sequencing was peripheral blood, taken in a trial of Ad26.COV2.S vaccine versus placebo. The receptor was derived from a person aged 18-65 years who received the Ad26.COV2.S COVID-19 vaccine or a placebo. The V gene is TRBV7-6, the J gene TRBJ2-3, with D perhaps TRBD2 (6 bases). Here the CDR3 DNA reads TGTGCCAGCAGCTTAGGCCCGGGGGACACAGATACGCAGTATTTT. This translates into CASSLGPGDTDTQYF.